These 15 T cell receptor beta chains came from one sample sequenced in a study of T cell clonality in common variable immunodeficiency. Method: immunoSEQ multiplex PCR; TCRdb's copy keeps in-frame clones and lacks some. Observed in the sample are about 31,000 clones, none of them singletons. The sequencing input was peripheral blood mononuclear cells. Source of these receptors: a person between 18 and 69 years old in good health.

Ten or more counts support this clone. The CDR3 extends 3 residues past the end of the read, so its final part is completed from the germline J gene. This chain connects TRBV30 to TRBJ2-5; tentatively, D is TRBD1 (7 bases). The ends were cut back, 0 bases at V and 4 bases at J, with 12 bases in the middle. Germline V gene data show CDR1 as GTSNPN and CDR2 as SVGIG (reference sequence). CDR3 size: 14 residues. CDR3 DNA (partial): TGTGCCTGGAGTGTACAGGGGCGGGGAGAGACC. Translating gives CAWSVQGRGET. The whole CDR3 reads CAWSVQGRGETQYF.

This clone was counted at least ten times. This CDR3 is CSARDRGYGYTF. CDR3 DNA (partial): TGCAGTGCTAGAGACAGGGGCTATGGC. The chain joins TRBV20-1 to TRBJ1-2; tentative D call: TRBD1 (6 bases). The read comes to an end 3 residues before the CDR3 does, leaving the germline J gene to fill in the end. V was shortened by 0 bases and J by 4 bases, with 6 bases between the two germline ends. There are 12 residues in the CDR3. Germline lookup yields CDR1 DFQATT and CDR2 SNEGSKA (reference sequence).

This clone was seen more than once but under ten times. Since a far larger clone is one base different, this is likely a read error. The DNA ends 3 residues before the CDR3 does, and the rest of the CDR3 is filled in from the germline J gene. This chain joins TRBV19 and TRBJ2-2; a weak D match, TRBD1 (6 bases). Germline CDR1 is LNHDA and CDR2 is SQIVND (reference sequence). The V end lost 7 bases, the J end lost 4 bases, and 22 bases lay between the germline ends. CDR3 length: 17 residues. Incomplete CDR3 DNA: TGTGCCAGTACTAACACCGGGACACCGCAGTTCACCGGGGAG. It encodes CASTNTGTPQFTGE. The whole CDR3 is CASTNTGTPQFTGELFF.

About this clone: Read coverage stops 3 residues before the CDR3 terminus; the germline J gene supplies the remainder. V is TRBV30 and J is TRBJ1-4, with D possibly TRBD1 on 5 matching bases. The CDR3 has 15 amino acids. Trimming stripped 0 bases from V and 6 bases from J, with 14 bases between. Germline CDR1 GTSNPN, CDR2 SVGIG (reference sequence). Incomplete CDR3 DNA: TGTGCCTGGAGTGTAGGTGGGGCCCGGCATGAAAAA. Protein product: CAWSVGGARHEK. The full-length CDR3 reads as CAWSVGGARHEKLFF.

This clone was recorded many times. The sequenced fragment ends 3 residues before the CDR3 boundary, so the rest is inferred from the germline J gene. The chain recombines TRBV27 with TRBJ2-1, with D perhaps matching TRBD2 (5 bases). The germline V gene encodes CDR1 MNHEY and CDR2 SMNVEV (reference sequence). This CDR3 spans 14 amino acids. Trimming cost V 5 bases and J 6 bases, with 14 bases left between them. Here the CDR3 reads CASSPLSRVNEQFF. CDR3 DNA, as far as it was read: TGTGCCAGCAGTCCCCTGTCGAGGGTCAATGAG.

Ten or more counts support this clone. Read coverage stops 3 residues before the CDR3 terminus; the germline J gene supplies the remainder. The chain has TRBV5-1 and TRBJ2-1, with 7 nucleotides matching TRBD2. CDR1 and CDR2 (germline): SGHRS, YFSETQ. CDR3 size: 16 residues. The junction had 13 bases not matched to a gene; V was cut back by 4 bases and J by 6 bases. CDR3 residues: CASSQGMGGGANEQFF. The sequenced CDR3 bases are TGCGCCAGCAGCCAGGGTATGGGGGGAGGGGCCAATGAG.

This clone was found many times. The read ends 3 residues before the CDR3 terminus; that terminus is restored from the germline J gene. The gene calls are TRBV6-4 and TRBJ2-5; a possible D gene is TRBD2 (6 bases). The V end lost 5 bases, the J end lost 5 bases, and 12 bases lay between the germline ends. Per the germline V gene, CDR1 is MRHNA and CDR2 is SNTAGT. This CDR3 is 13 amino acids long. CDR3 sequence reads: CASSRGAGETQYF. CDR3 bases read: TGTGCCAGCAGTAGAGGGGCGGGGGAGACC.

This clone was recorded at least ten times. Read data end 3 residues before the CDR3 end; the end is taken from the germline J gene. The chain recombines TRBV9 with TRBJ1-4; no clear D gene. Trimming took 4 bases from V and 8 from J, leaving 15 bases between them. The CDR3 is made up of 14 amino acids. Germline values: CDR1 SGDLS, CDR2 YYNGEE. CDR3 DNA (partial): TGTGCCAGCAGCCGCGACGCGGTTCGGGAAAAA. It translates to CASSRDAVREK. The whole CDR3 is CASSRDAVREKLFF.

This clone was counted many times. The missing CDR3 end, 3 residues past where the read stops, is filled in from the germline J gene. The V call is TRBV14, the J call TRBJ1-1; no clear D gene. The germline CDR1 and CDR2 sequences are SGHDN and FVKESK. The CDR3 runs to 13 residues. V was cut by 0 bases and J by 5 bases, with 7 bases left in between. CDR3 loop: CASSQERGTEAFF. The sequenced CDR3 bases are TGTGCCAGCAGCCAAGAGCGGGGAACTGAA. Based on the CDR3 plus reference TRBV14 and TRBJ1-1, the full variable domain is EAGVTQFPSHSVIEKGQTVTLRCDPISGHDNLYWYRRVMGKEIKFLLHFVKESKQDESGMPNNRFLAERTGGTYSTLKVQPAELEDSGVYFCASSQERGTEAFFGQGTRLTVV.

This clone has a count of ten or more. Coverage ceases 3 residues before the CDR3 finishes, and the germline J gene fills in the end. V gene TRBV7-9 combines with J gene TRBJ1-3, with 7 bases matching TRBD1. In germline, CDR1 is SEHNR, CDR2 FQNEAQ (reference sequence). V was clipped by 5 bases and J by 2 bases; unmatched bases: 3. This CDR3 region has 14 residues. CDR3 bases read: TGTGCCAGCAGCACAGACAGGGCTGGAAACACC. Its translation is CASSTDRAGNT. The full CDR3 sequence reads CASSTDRAGNTIYF.

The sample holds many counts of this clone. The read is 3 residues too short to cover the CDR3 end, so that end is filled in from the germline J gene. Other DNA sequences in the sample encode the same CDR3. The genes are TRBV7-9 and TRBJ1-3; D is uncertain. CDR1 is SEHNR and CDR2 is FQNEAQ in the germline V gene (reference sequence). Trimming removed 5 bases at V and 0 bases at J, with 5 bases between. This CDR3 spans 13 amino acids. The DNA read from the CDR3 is TGTGCCAGCAGCCATAGCTCTGGAAACACC. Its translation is CASSHSSGNT. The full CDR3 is CASSHSSGNTIYF.

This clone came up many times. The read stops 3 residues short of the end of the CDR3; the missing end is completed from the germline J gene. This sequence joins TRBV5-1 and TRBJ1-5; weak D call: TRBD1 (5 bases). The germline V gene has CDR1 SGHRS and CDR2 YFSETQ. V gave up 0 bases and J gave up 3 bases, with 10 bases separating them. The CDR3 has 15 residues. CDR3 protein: CASSLAGDVNQPQHF. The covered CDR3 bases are TGCGCCAGCAGCTTGGCGGGGGACGTCAATCAGCCC.

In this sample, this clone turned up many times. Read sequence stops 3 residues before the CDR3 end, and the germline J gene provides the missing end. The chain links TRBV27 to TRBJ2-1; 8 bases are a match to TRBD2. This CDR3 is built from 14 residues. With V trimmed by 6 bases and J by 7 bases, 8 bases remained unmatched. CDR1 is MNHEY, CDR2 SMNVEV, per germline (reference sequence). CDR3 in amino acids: CASSRSGGSNEQFF. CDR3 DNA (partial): TGTGCCAGCAGCCGTTCGGGGGGGAGTAATGAG.

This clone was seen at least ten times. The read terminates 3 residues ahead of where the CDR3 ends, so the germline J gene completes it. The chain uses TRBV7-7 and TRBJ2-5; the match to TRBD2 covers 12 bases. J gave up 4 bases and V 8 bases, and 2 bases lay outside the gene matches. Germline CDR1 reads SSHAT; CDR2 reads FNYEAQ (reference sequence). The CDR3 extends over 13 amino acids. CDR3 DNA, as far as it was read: TGTGCCAGCGGGGGACTAGCGGGAGAGACC. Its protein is CASGGLAGET. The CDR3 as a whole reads CASGGLAGETQYF.

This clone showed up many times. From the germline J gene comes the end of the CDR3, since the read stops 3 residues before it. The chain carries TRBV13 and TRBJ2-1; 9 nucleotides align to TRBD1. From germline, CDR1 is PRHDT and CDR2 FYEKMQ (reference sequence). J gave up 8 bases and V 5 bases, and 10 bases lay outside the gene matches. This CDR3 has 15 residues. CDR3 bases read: TGTGCCAGCAGCCCCGGGACAGGGTGGGCCCATGAG. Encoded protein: CASSPGTGWAHE. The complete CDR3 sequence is CASSPGTGWAHEQFF.